These T cell receptor beta chains were read from a single sample in a study of cytomegalovirus exposure and HLA in healthy donors. Clones were read by immunoSEQ multiplex PCR, and TCRdb kept only the in-frame ones, dropping some. This sample has about 180,000 clones, with around 78% found just once. The source material was PBMCs. The origin of the receptors is a man between 18 and 35 years old in good health and CMV-seronegative. The CDR3 runs from the conserved cysteine through the conserved F or W. Fields, in order: clone size, D gene, V gene, J gene, CDR3 DNA, CDR3 protein. D genes are given only for firm matches. Expanded clones get a size class; other rows say once, few or many, or leave the size out.

NA	NA	TRBV15	TRBJ1-2	TGTGCCACCAGCAGAGATCGGGTGGGTGCTGGCTACACCTTC	CATSRDRVGAGYTF
NA	TRBD2	TRBV9	TRBJ2-7	TGTGCCAGCAGCATTAGCGGGGCCACCTCCTACGAGCAGTACTTC	CASSISGATSYEQYF
once	NA	TRBV2	TRBJ1-1	TGTGCCAGCGACGGATGGGGCGGCACTGAAGCTTTCTTT	CASDGWGGTEAFF
NA	NA	TRBV4-1	TRBJ2-2	TGCGCCAGCAGCCAAGATCGGGGGTTCGGAGTCACCGGGGAGCTGTTTTTT	CASSQDRGFGVTGELFF
NA	NA	TRBV7-6	TRBJ2-1	TGTGCCAGCAGCACCACAGGGTTCTCCTACAATGAGCAGTTCTTC	CASSTTGFSYNEQFF
NA	NA	TRBV27	TRBJ2-7	TGTGCCAGCAGTTTGGGGGGCTACGAGCAGTACTTC	CASSLGGYEQYF
NA	NA	TRBV28	TRBJ1-5	TGTGCCAGCAGCCCAAACAGGGAGAGGGTCGATCAGCCCCAGCATTTT	CASSPNRERVDQPQHF
few	NA	TRBV5-4	TRBJ1-5	TGTGCCAGCAGCTGGGGCGGGGGGGCAGGAAATCAGCCCCAGCATTTT	CASSWGGGAGNQPQHF
NA	NA	TRBV9	TRBJ2-3	TGTGCCAGCAATGTCCAGGGCACAGATACGCAGTATTTT	CASNVQGTDTQYF
NA	NA	TRBV2	TRBJ2-2	TGTGCCAGCAGCGCCGAGGTCGCCGGGGAGCTGTTTTTT	CASSAEVAGELFF
NA	TRBD2	TRBV5-4	TRBJ2-3	TGTGCCAGCAGCTCTAGCGGGGGAGCAGGAGATACGCGGTATTTT	CASSSSGGAGDTRYF
NA	NA	TRBV7-2	TRBJ2-7	TGTGCCAGCAGCTTAGCCAGGCAGGGATTATACGAGCAGTACTTC	CASSLARQGLYEQYF
NA	TRBD2	TRBV5-6	TRBJ2-5	TGTGCCAGCAGCTTACTAGCGGGGTTACAAGAGACCCAGTACTTC	CASSLLAGLQETQYF
NA	NA	TRBV9	TRBJ2-2	TGTGCCAGCAGCGTAGCGGCGGGAACGAACACCGGGGAGCTGTTTTTT	CASSVAAGTNTGELFF
NA	NA	TRBV28	TRBJ2-7	TGTGCCAGCAGTTTTACAGGGACCTACGAGCAGTACTTC	CASSFTGTYEQYF
few	NA	TRBV5-4	TRBJ2-1	TGTGCCAGCAGCTTGAGTCTCTCCGGGGACAATGAGCAGTTCTTC	CASSLSLSGDNEQFF
few	NA	TRBV6-6	TRBJ1-1	TGTGCCAGCAGTGCCCAGGGGCCCACTGAAGCTTTCTTT	CASSAQGPTEAFF
NA	TRBD2	TRBV5-4	TRBJ2-1	TGTGCCAGCAGCTCCTTAGCGGGGGGGCTTAATGAGCAGTTCTTC	CASSSLAGGLNEQFF
NA	NA	TRBV9	TRBJ2-3	TGTGCCAGCAGCGGGGGCCAGGCAAGCACAGATACGCAGTATTTT	CASSGGQASTDTQYF
NA	NA	TRBV6-5	TRBJ1-1	TGTGCCAGCAGTGGTCGATCAGGGAATGCTGAAGCTTTCTTT	CASSGRSGNAEAFF
NA	TRBD1	TRBV19	TRBJ1-1	TGTGCCAGTAGCCGACAGGGGAGGGACACTGAAGCTTTCTTT	CASSRQGRDTEAFF
NA	NA	TRBV20-1	TRBJ2-7	TGCAGTGCTGGGGACAACTACGAGCAGTACTTC	CSAGDNYEQYF
NA	NA	TRBV10-3	TRBJ1-2	TGTGCCATCAGTGAGTCGAAGTCCGGGGGGTCTGATGGCTACACCTTC	CAISESKSGGSDGYTF
NA	NA	TRBV7-9	TRBJ2-5	TGTGCCAGCAGCCTCCCGGGACTGCAAGAGACCCAGTACTTC	CASSLPGLQETQYF
few	NA	TRBV5-4	TRBJ1-6	TGTGCCAGCAGTAGACCTGCGGGGGCTACTCGATCACCCCTCCACTTT	CASSRPAGATRSPLHF
NA	TRBD1	TRBV28	TRBJ2-2	TGTGCCAGCAGTTTAGTTGGGACAGTCTACTCCGGGGAGCTGTTTTTT	CASSLVGTVYSGELFF
NA	NA	TRBV2	TRBJ1-5	TGTGCCAGCAGTGGACAGTCTAATCAGCCCCAGCATTTT	CASSGQSNQPQHF
once	NA	TRBV4-1	TRBJ2-4	TGCGCCAGCAGCCAAGATAGGGGGGGGGCCAAAAACATTCAGTACTTC	CASSQDRGGAKNIQYF
once	TRBD1	TRBV5-6	TRBJ1-2	TGTGCCAGCAGCGTGACAGGGAGAGCTGGCTACACCTTC	CASSVTGRAGYTF
NA	TRBD1	TRBV19	TRBJ1-4	TGTGCCAGTAGCTCGACGGGACAGGTTAATGAAAAACTGTTTTTT	CASSSTGQVNEKLFF
NA	NA	TRBV15	TRBJ2-1	TGTGCCACCAGCAGAGAGCGAGGGGGGGGCCTCGGTGAGCAGTTCTTC	CATSRERGGGLGEQFF
NA	NA	TRBV6-1	TRBJ2-7	TGTGCCAGCAGGACATCTACCGCGGGAGAGCAGTACTTC	CASRTSTAGEQYF
NA	NA	TRBV30	TRBJ1-5	TGTGCCTGGAGTGGCATGGCAGGTGTCACCCAGCATTTT	CAWSGMAGVTQHF
NA	NA	TRBV5-6	TRBJ1-2	TGTGCCAGCAGCCTGGACAGAGATGGCTACACCTTC	CASSLDRDGYTF
NA	TRBD1	TRBV6-5	TRBJ2-3	TGTGCCAGCAGGTACTACAGGGGGCAGGGCACAGATACGCAGTATTTT	CASRYYRGQGTDTQYF
NA	NA	TRBV6-5	TRBJ1-5	TGTGCCAGCGCCAGAGAGGTGCGGGGGCAGCCCCAGCATTTT	CASAREVRGQPQHF
NA	TRBD2	TRBV27	TRBJ2-6	TGTGCCAGCAGTCAGACTAGCGGGAGGCCCTCTGGGGCCAACGTCCTGACTTTC	CASSQTSGRPSGANVLTF
NA	NA	TRBV28	TRBJ2-3	TGTGCCAGCAGCTCGCCTCGGGGTGCGAGAGATACGCAGTATTTT	CASSSPRGARDTQYF
NA	TRBD1	TRBV6-5	TRBJ2-1	TGTGCCAGCAGTGTTCGGGACAGGGGGTCCAATGAGCAGTTCTTC	CASSVRDRGSNEQFF
NA	TRBD2	TRBV28	TRBJ2-5	TGTGCCAGCAGTTTATCCCTAGCGGGGGGTAAGGAGACCCAGTACTTC	CASSLSLAGGKETQYF
few	NA	TRBV6-5	TRBJ1-1	TGTGCCAGCAAGGGGTCCTGGAACACTGAAGCTTTCTTT	CASKGSWNTEAFF
once	TRBD2	TRBV29-1	TRBJ2-2	TGCAGCGTTGCGGGAGGGCCGGTCGCCGGGGAGCTGTTTTTT	CSVAGGPVAGELFF
NA	TRBD2	TRBV11-2	TRBJ2-1	TGTGCCAGCAGCCCCCCCGGGACTAGCGGGGGTTCTAATGAGCAGTTCTTC	CASSPPGTSGGSNEQFF
NA	TRBD2	TRBV9	TRBJ2-5	TGTGCCAGCAGCGTAGTTAGCGGGAGGATGGGGACCCAGTACTTC	CASSVVSGRMGTQYF
few	TRBD2	TRBV7-9	TRBJ2-1	TGTGCCAGCGAGGGACTAGTTAGGAATGAGCAGTTCTTC	CASEGLVRNEQFF
NA	NA	TRBV30	TRBJ1-1	TGTGCCTGGAGAGCTAGCCAGAACACTGAAGCTTTCTTT	CAWRASQNTEAFF
NA	NA	TRBV9	TRBJ2-7	TGTGCCAGCAGCGTAGGAATGGGAGACGAGCAGTACTTC	CASSVGMGDEQYF
NA	NA	TRBV9	TRBJ2-5	TGTGCCAGCAGCTCTGGGGGGAGCTCGGGGGAGACCCAGTACTTC	CASSSGGSSGETQYF
few	NA	TRBV6-5	TRBJ1-1	TGTGCCAGCAGTTACGGGGGGATTGTGGACACTGAAGCTTTCTTT	CASSYGGIVDTEAFF
NA	TRBD1	TRBV14	TRBJ1-1	TGTGCCAGCAGCCTTCACAGGGGCACTGAAGCTTTCTTT	CASSLHRGTEAFF
NA	NA	TRBV2	TRBJ2-5	TGTGCCAGCAGTGAAGCCGGGACCCAGTACTTC	CASSEAGTQYF
NA	NA	TRBV30	TRBJ1-1	TGTGCCGAACAGGGAGACACTGAAGCTTTCTTT	CAEQGDTEAFF
NA	NA	TRBV5-5	TRBJ2-7	TGTGCCAGCAGCTTGGCCGGAGGGCCCTCCTACGAGCAGTACTTC	CASSLAGGPSYEQYF
NA	TRBD1	TRBV7-9	TRBJ1-1	TGTGCCAGCAGCTTCCGGACAGGAAACACTGAAGCTTTCTTT	CASSFRTGNTEAFF
few	NA	TRBV6-1	TRBJ1-5	TGTGCCAGCAGTTATACTCTGGGCGTGGATTCCCAGCATTTT	CASSYTLGVDSQHF